The clone carrying this T cell receptor beta chain was detected ten times or more. No antigen is known for it. The TCR beta CDR3 region was amplified from genomic DNA, with two rounds of multiplex PCR being used for the amplification. First-round PCR, the initial amplification, used primers specific to each TRBV and TRBJ gene. TCRdb passed the multiplex PCR reads through MiXCR, listing each CDR3 protein once. The sample carries about 26,000 distinct CDR3 sequences, about 30% recorded once. This entry belongs to a study of prognosis after radiotherapy for stage I lung cancer. Study-wide background: Medically, all non-small cell lung cancer patients were deemed inoperable. Study-level findings and limits: Post-therapy Shannon entropy was lower in patients developing distant metastases following stereotactic body radiation therapy.

Peripheral blood, around 6.4 milliliters per draw, was collected at each of two time points. CDR3 length: 14 residues. V trimming: 4 bases; J trimming: 3 bases; junction bases outside the gene matches: 6. In germline, CDR1 is SGHRS, CDR2 YFSETQ. The sequence came from a donor older than 45 with non-small cell lung cancer. The chain combines TRBV5-1 with TRBJ2-7; TRBD1 matches at 8 bases. Source: PBMCs, taken before or after stereotactic body radiation therapy (not recorded which). Here the CDR3 DNA reads TGCGCCAGCAGCCCGACAGGGGTGAACTACGAGCAGTACTTC. Its translation: CASSPTGVNYEQYF.